This T cell receptor beta chain was captured by sequencing in a study of OX40 agonist ivuxolimab in advanced cancers. Germline V gene sequence: CDR1 SGHAT, CDR2 FQNNGV. Trimming cost V 6 bases and J 0 bases, with 5 bases left between them. The CDR3 covers 12 residues. Study-wide points: The study found that CD8+ T cells averaged more expanded clones than CD4+.

For this clone: The antigen is not known.

Sequenced by immunoSEQ multiplex PCR; TCRdb stores in-frame clones only, minus some. Of about 76,000 clones listed, about 85% are singletons. J is TRBJ1-1 and V is TRBV11-2; D ambiguous. This receptor was identified in an adult with an advanced solid tumor such as melanoma, head and neck, liver or kidney cancer. The sample was CD4+ or CD8+ T cells sorted from blood, taken in a trial of the OX40 agonist ivuxolimab. CDR3 region: CASSYMNTEAFF. The CDR3 region has the DNA TGTGCCAGCAGTTATATGAACACTGAAGCTTTCTTT.